The 16 T cell receptor beta chains below all came from one sample that was sequenced in a study of CD8 T cells in ankylosing spondylitis. Study results and limitations: One TCR beta motif, made up of eight or nine highly homologous variants, appeared characteristic of ankylosing spondylitis blood.

TCRdb used MiXCR to reprocess the 5' RACE reads, holding one entry per CDR3 protein. This sample has about 90,000 distinct CDR3 sequences; approximately 8.9% occur once, and the top ten carry 25% to 35%. Their target antigens are unknown. Sequenced material: blood, either unsorted or a sorted T cell fraction (not recorded which). The receptors originated from a male donor with ankylosing spondylitis.

The chain employs TRBV5-6 and TRBJ1-5; D gene ambiguous. Per the germline V gene, CDR1 is SGHDT and CDR2 is YYEEEE. Trimming shortened V by 4 bases and J by 0 bases, and 8 bases separated the two germline ends. The CDR3 contains 14 residues. The CDR3 reads CASSPAFSNQPQHF. The CDR3 DNA reads as TGTGCCAGCAGCCCAGCCTTTAGCAATCAGCCCCAGCATTTT.

The chain uses TRBV15 and TRBJ1-1; D is undetermined. Germline lookup yields CDR1 LNHNV and CDR2 YYDKDF (reference sequence). The V end lost 6 bases, the J end lost 2 bases, and 13 bases lay between the germline ends. The CDR3 covers 14 residues. The CDR3 loop is CATSLGRSNTEAFF. The CDR3 coding sequence is TGTGCCACCAGTCTGGGCCGGTCAAACACTGAAGCTTTCTTT.

At least ten counts were recorded for this clonotype. The chain is built from TRBV6-4 and TRBJ2-1; TRBD2 aligns across 9 bases. The ends lost 4 bases at V and 5 bases at J; junction bases unmatched: 6. This CDR3 has 15 amino acids. CDR1 is MRHNA, CDR2 SNTAGT, per germline. CDR3 bases: TGTGCCAGCAGTGTCCTAGCGGGAACCGACAATGAGCAGTTCTTC. Translation gives CASSVLAGTDNEQFF.

The rearrangement links TRBV19 to TRBJ2-7; no clear D. Trimming shortened V by 10 bases and J by 1 base, and 14 bases separated the two germline ends. Germline CDR1 and CDR2: LNHDA and SQIVND (reference sequence). The CDR3 covers 13 residues. The CDR3: CATIGPISYEQYF. In DNA form, the CDR3 reads TGTGCCACGATCGGACCGATATCCTACGAGCAGTACTTC.

This clonotype was seen repeatedly, ten times or more. The chain has TRBV5-6 and TRBJ2-7; 11 bases map to TRBD2. The CDR3 runs to 15 residues. V trimming: 0 bases; J trimming: 3 bases; junction bases outside the gene matches: 2. CDR1 and CDR2 from the germline V gene are SGHDT and YYEEEE. CDR3 coding DNA: TGTGCCAGCAGCTTGGAACTAGCGGGAGTCTACGAGCAGTACTTC. Protein product: CASSLELAGVYEQYF. The full variable domain, rest sourced from reference TRBV5-6 and TRBJ2-7, is DAGVTQSPTHLIKTRGQQVTLRCSPKSGHDTVSWYQQALGQGPQFIFQYYEEEERQRGNFPDRFSGHQFPNYSSELNVNALLLGDSALYLCASSLELAGVYEQYFGPGTRLTVT.

This clonotype was seen only a few times. The CDR3 is CASSLSSNSNQPQHF. CDR3 nucleotide sequence: TGTGCCAGCAGCTTGAGCAGCAATAGCAATCAGCCCCAGCATTTT. The chain carries TRBV5-6 and TRBJ1-5, with D hard to call. V lost 1 base and J lost 0, with 8 bases in between. Germline CDR1 reads SGHDT; CDR2 reads YYEEEE. This CDR3 is built from 15 residues.

This clonotype occurred a few times. The chain carries TRBV7-9 and TRBJ2-5; 10 bases line up with TRBD1. There are 14 residues in the CDR3. V was pared by 4 bases and J by 5 bases, with 4 bases of the junction left unmatched. Per germline, CDR1 SEHNR and CDR2 FQNEAQ (reference sequence). This CDR3 is CASSSGQGVETQYF. As DNA, the CDR3 is TGTGCCAGCAGCTCAGGACAGGGGGTTGAGACCCAGTACTTC.

V and J are TRBV13 and TRBJ1-6, with D maybe TRBD1 (5 bases). This CDR3 spans 15 amino acids. CDR1 is PRHDT and CDR2 is FYEKMQ in the germline V gene (reference sequence). Trimming cost V 2 bases and J 7 bases, with 12 bases left between them. CDR3 sequence: CASSLLTGRNSPLHF. DNA for the CDR3: TGTGCCAGCAGCTTATTAACAGGAAGAAATTCACCCCTCCACTTT.

This clonotype was detected only a few times. The chain carries TRBV4-1 and TRBJ2-5; D remains unclear. There are 13 residues in the CDR3. CDR1 is MGHRA, CDR2 YSYEKL, per germline. V was trimmed by 1 base and J by 5 bases, leaving 8 bases between them. The CDR3 coding sequence is TGCGCCAGCAGCCAAGGCAATTGGGAGACCCAGTACTTC. Translating it yields CASSQGNWETQYF.

The chain has TRBV12-3 or TRBV12-4 and TRBJ2-7, with 10 bases matching TRBD1. This CDR3 has 14 amino acids. V dropped 7 bases and J dropped 4; count of bases not matched to a gene: 7. The CDR3 nucleotides are TGTGCCAGCAACGAGGGGGACAGGGGTTACGAGCAGTACTTC. Protein: CASNEGDRGYEQYF.

The chain recombines TRBV12-3 or TRBV12-4 with TRBJ2-5; 7 bases are shared with TRBD1. The CDR3 runs to 13 residues. The V gene end was trimmed by 6 bases and the J gene end by 5 bases; junction bases not matched to a gene: 6. CDR3: CASSLGGAETQYF. Here the CDR3 DNA reads TGTGCCAGCAGCCTAGGGGGCGCGGAGACCCAGTACTTC.

V is TRBV20-1 and J is TRBJ2-3, with 10 positions matching TRBD2. This CDR3 region has 15 residues. Germline CDR1 is DFQATT and CDR2 is SNEGSKA (reference sequence). Trimming cost V 6 bases and J 2 bases; bases outside gene matches: 8. The CDR3 region is CSANSGRPPTDTQYF. Written as DNA, the CDR3 is TGCAGTGCCAATAGCGGGAGGCCCCCCACAGATACGCAGTATTTT.

This rearrangement joins TRBV20-1 to TRBJ2-1; TRBD2 matches at 9 bases. The V gene end was trimmed by 5 bases and the J gene end by 0 bases; junction bases not matched to a gene: 8. Per the germline V gene, CDR1 is DFQATT and CDR2 is SNEGSKA (reference sequence). The CDR3 has 16 residues. CDR3 DNA: TGCAGTGCTTTAGATGAGCGGGAGGTCTCCTACAATGAGCAGTTCTTC. This gives the protein CSALDEREVSYNEQFF.

This clonotype came up many times. The CDR3 protein is CASSSGATQYF. The CDR3 nucleotides read TGTGCCAGCAGTTCGGGTGCGACCCAGTACTTC. This chain connects TRBV12-3 or TRBV12-4 to TRBJ2-5; D remains unclear. Deletions cut 4 bases from V and 7 bases from J, with 7 bases between. This CDR3 spans 11 amino acids.

This clonotype has more than one count but fewer than ten. The V and J genes are TRBV29-1 and TRBJ1-2, with TRBD1 matching over 10 bases. V gave up 3 bases and J gave up 6 bases; unmatched junction bases: 4. The CDR3 contains 13 residues. Germline V gives CDR1 SQVTM, CDR2 ANQGSEA. The CDR3 bases are TGCAGCGTTGACCTGACAGGGGGCGATGGCTACACCTTC. Translated: CSVDLTGGDGYTF. Drawing the rest from reference TRBV29-1 and TRBJ1-2, the complete variable domain is SAVISQKPSRDICQRGTSLTIQCQVDSQVTMMFWYRQQPGQSLTLIATANQGSEATYESGFVIDKFPISRPNLTFSTLTVSNMSPEDSSIYLCSVDLTGGDGYTFGSGTRLTVV.

This rearrangement joins TRBV4-1 to TRBJ1-4; D is possibly TRBD1 (5 bases). The CDR3 covers 14 residues. Deletions cut 4 bases from V and 6 bases from J, with 12 bases between. Germline V lookup: CDR1 MGHRA, CDR2 YSYEKL. CDR3 DNA: TGCGCCAGCAGCCGCCGGGGGGTGGATGAAAAACTGTTTTTT. Residues: CASSRRGVDEKLFF.